The rows below give T cell receptor beta chains drawn from one sample of a study of blood T cell repertoires in COVID-19. Sequenced by immunoSEQ multiplex PCR; TCRdb stores in-frame clones only, minus some. Of tens of thousands of clones listed, around nine tenths are singletons. Sequenced input: peripheral blood. All receptors come from a human donor with active COVID-19. The donor label of this sample is uncertain. CDR3s include the opening cysteine and the closing phenylalanine or tryptophan. The order of the fields is V gene, J gene, D gene, clone size, CDR3 protein, CDR3 DNA. D genes are given only for firm matches. Some rows have no size entry. The others give once, few or many, or a class for an expanded clone.

V gene: TRBV19; J gene: TRBJ2-6; D gene: TRBD1; clone size: NA; CDR3 protein: CASSKQGEIGANVLTF; CDR3 DNA: TGTGCCAGTAGCAAACAGGGGGAGATTGGGGCCAACGTCCTGACTTTC
V gene: TRBV4-1; J gene: TRBJ2-5; D gene: NA; clone size: NA; CDR3 protein: CASSQDRGNLETQYF; CDR3 DNA: TGCGCCAGCAGCCAAGATCGGGGGAACTTGGAGACCCAGTACTTC
V gene: TRBV6-2/TRBV6-3; J gene: TRBJ2-7; D gene: NA; clone size: NA; CDR3 protein: CASSYLAYEQYF; CDR3 DNA: TGTGCCAGCAGTTACCTAGCGTACGAGCAGTACTTC
V gene: TRBV27; J gene: TRBJ2-7; D gene: NA; clone size: NA; CDR3 protein: CASRPDRLWNEQYF; CDR3 DNA: TGTGCCAGCAGGCCTGACAGGCTTTGGAACGAGCAGTACTTC
V gene: TRBV9; J gene: TRBJ2-5; D gene: NA; clone size: NA; CDR3 protein: CASSGSGVSETQYF; CDR3 DNA: TGTGCCAGCAGCGGCTCGGGGGTTTCGGAGACCCAGTACTTC
V gene: TRBV7-6; J gene: TRBJ2-1; D gene: NA; clone size: NA; CDR3 protein: CASSLEGDQHNEQFF; CDR3 DNA: TGTGCCAGCAGCTTAGAGGGGGACCAACACAATGAGCAGTTCTTC
V gene: TRBV3-1/TRBV3-2; J gene: TRBJ1-1; D gene: TRBD1; clone size: NA; CDR3 protein: CASSQDLTGSTEAFF; CDR3 DNA: TGTGCCAGCAGCCAAGACCTGACAGGGAGCACTGAAGCTTTCTTT
V gene: TRBV5-4; J gene: TRBJ2-7; D gene: TRBD2; clone size: NA; CDR3 protein: CASSRGTSGTSYEQYF; CDR3 DNA: TGTGCCAGCAGCCGGGGGACTAGCGGGACCTCCTACGAGCAGTACTTC
V gene: TRBV7-9; J gene: TRBJ2-2; D gene: TRBD2; clone size: NA; CDR3 protein: CASLAGAGTGELFF; CDR3 DNA: TGTGCCAGCCTAGCGGGAGCCGGCACCGGGGAGCTGTTTTTT
V gene: TRBV29-1; J gene: TRBJ2-7; D gene: TRBD2; clone size: NA; CDR3 protein: CSVVLLAGPHYEQYF; CDR3 DNA: TGCAGCGTTGTATTACTAGCGGGACCCCACTACGAGCAGTACTTC
V gene: TRBV18; J gene: TRBJ1-5; D gene: NA; clone size: NA; CDR3 protein: CASSPGHDQPQHF; CDR3 DNA: TGTGCCAGCTCACCAGGGCACGATCAGCCCCAGCATTTT
V gene: TRBV6-1; J gene: TRBJ1-1; D gene: NA; clone size: NA; CDR3 protein: CASSDSGRAWNTEAFF; CDR3 DNA: TGTGCCAGCAGTGATTCGGGAAGGGCATGGAACACTGAAGCTTTCTTT
V gene: TRBV2; J gene: TRBJ2-1; D gene: TRBD2; clone size: once; CDR3 protein: CASSEGPREGRNEQFF; CDR3 DNA: TGTGCCAGCAGTGAAGGGCCGCGGGAGGGGAGAAATGAGCAGTTCTTC
V gene: TRBV30; J gene: TRBJ2-2; D gene: TRBD2; clone size: once; CDR3 protein: CAWSLGRYTGELFF; CDR3 DNA: TGTGCCTGGAGTCTCGGGAGGTACACCGGGGAGCTGTTTTTT
V gene: TRBV29-1; J gene: TRBJ2-1; D gene: TRBD2; clone size: NA; CDR3 protein: CSVTGTSGRASYNEQFF; CDR3 DNA: TGCAGCGTTACCGGGACTAGCGGGAGGGCCTCCTACAATGAGCAGTTCTTC
V gene: TRBV19; J gene: TRBJ2-7; D gene: NA; clone size: NA; CDR3 protein: CASSPIDSSYEQYF; CDR3 DNA: TGTGCCAGTAGTCCGATCGACAGCTCCTACGAGCAGTACTTC
V gene: TRBV6-6; J gene: TRBJ2-3; D gene: NA; clone size: NA; CDR3 protein: CASKRDGGDTQYF; CDR3 DNA: TGTGCCAGCAAGAGAGATGGGGGGGATACGCAGTATTTT
V gene: TRBV19; J gene: TRBJ2-5; D gene: NA; clone size: NA; CDR3 protein: CASSNGQQETQYF; CDR3 DNA: TGTGCCAGTAGTAACGGACAGCAAGAGACCCAGTACTTC
V gene: TRBV5-4; J gene: TRBJ2-5; D gene: TRBD2; clone size: NA; CDR3 protein: CASSLTSGRETQYF; CDR3 DNA: TGTGCCAGCAGCTTGACTAGCGGGAGGGAGACCCAGTACTTC
V gene: TRBV6-5; J gene: TRBJ2-7; D gene: NA; clone size: once; CDR3 protein: CASSGQRLSYEQYF; CDR3 DNA: TGTGCCAGCAGCGGACAGCGACTCTCCTACGAGCAGTACTTC
V gene: TRBV6-5; J gene: TRBJ1-1; D gene: NA; clone size: NA; CDR3 protein: CASSYAGSRAWAFF; CDR3 DNA: TGTGCCAGCAGTTACGCGGGGAGTAGAGCCTGGGCTTTCTTT
V gene: TRBV4-2; J gene: TRBJ2-7; D gene: NA; clone size: NA; CDR3 protein: CASSQETFEVYEQYF; CDR3 DNA: TGTGCCAGCAGCCAAGAAACATTTGAAGTCTACGAGCAGTACTTC
V gene: TRBV5-5; J gene: TRBJ2-7; D gene: NA; clone size: NA; CDR3 protein: CASSLEGRGTYEQYF; CDR3 DNA: TGTGCCAGCAGCTTGGAGGGACGGGGGACCTACGAGCAGTACTTC
V gene: TRBV30; J gene: TRBJ2-5; D gene: TRBD2; clone size: NA; CDR3 protein: CAWRGPGLAEYQETQYF; CDR3 DNA: TGTGCCTGGAGGGGTCCGGGACTAGCAGAGTACCAAGAGACCCAGTACTTC
V gene: TRBV7-8; J gene: TRBJ1-5; D gene: NA; clone size: NA; CDR3 protein: CASSISGFYQPQHF; CDR3 DNA: TGTGCCAGCAGCATATCAGGGTTTTATCAGCCCCAGCATTTT
V gene: TRBV6-1; J gene: TRBJ2-7; D gene: TRBD1; clone size: NA; CDR3 protein: CASSEYRGKGEQYF; CDR3 DNA: TGTGCCAGCAGTGAATACAGGGGAAAGGGCGAGCAGTACTTC
V gene: TRBV6-5; J gene: TRBJ2-7; D gene: NA; clone size: NA; CDR3 protein: CASSDRPSSYEQYF; CDR3 DNA: TGTGCCAGCAGCGACAGGCCGAGCTCCTACGAGCAGTACTTC
V gene: TRBV18; J gene: TRBJ2-5; D gene: NA; clone size: NA; CDR3 protein: CASSPGDRQTQYF; CDR3 DNA: TGTGCCAGCTCACCGGGCGACAGACAGACCCAGTACTTC
V gene: TRBV7-3; J gene: TRBJ1-4; D gene: NA; clone size: NA; CDR3 protein: CASSLNGATNEKLFF; CDR3 DNA: TGTGCCAGCAGCTTAAACGGAGCAACTAATGAAAAACTGTTTTTT
V gene: TRBV7-8; J gene: TRBJ2-3; D gene: NA; clone size: NA; CDR3 protein: CASSPPGGDTQYF; CDR3 DNA: TGTGCCAGCAGCCCCCCTGGAGGAGATACGCAGTATTTT
V gene: TRBV3-1/TRBV3-2; J gene: TRBJ2-2; D gene: NA; clone size: NA; CDR3 protein: CASSQAGSGTGELFF; CDR3 DNA: TGTGCCAGCAGCCAAGCCGGGAGCGGGACCGGGGAGCTGTTTTTT
V gene: TRBV19; J gene: TRBJ2-1; D gene: TRBD2; clone size: NA; CDR3 protein: CASKQAGGSSYNEQFF; CDR3 DNA: TGTGCCAGTAAGCAGGCTGGCGGGAGTTCCTACAATGAGCAGTTCTTC
V gene: TRBV11-2; J gene: TRBJ2-5; D gene: NA; clone size: NA; CDR3 protein: CASSSGLTETQYF; CDR3 DNA: TGTGCCAGCAGCTCAGGACTAACGGAGACCCAGTACTTC
V gene: TRBV29-1; J gene: TRBJ2-3; D gene: NA; clone size: NA; CDR3 protein: CSVIQGRGPDTQYF; CDR3 DNA: TGCAGCGTTATTCAGGGAAGGGGCCCAGATACGCAGTATTTT
V gene: TRBV5-1; J gene: TRBJ2-5; D gene: TRBD2; clone size: few; CDR3 protein: CASSFDGAGLAGETQYF; CDR3 DNA: TGCGCCAGCAGCTTCGACGGAGCGGGACTAGCGGGAGAGACCCAGTACTTC
V gene: TRBV6-7; J gene: TRBJ1-5; D gene: TRBD1; clone size: few; CDR3 protein: CASSYSPSYRQGRYNQPQHF; CDR3 DNA: TGTGCCAGCAGTTACTCCCCCTCATATAGACAGGGCCGTTACAATCAGCCCCAGCATTTT
V gene: TRBV7-9; J gene: TRBJ1-1; D gene: NA; clone size: NA; CDR3 protein: CASSAWTDTEAFF; CDR3 DNA: TGTGCCAGCAGCGCTTGGACAGACACTGAAGCTTTCTTT
V gene: TRBV5-1; J gene: TRBJ1-1; D gene: NA; clone size: NA; CDR3 protein: CASSFTADNTEAFF; CDR3 DNA: TGCGCCAGCAGCTTTACAGCGGATAACACTGAAGCTTTCTTT
V gene: TRBV11-3; J gene: TRBJ2-1; D gene: NA; clone size: NA; CDR3 protein: CASSLYLAANEQFF; CDR3 DNA: TGTGCCAGCAGCTTATACTTAGCGGCCAATGAGCAGTTCTTC
V gene: TRBV2; J gene: TRBJ2-7; D gene: TRBD1; clone size: NA; CDR3 protein: CASSAGTGVEQYF; CDR3 DNA: TGTGCCAGCAGTGCCGGGACAGGGGTCGAGCAGTACTTC
V gene: TRBV7-6; J gene: TRBJ2-5; D gene: TRBD1; clone size: NA; CDR3 protein: CASSSRDSNNQETQYF; CDR3 DNA: TGTGCCAGCAGCTCAAGGGACAGCAACAATCAAGAGACCCAGTACTTC
V gene: TRBV2; J gene: TRBJ2-7; D gene: TRBD1; clone size: NA; CDR3 protein: CASRLQGAFLGEQYF; CDR3 DNA: TGTGCCAGCAGACTACAGGGGGCGTTTCTAGGCGAGCAGTACTTC
V gene: TRBV30; J gene: TRBJ1-6; D gene: TRBD1; clone size: few; CDR3 protein: CAWTGGYNSPLHF; CDR3 DNA: TGTGCCTGGACAGGGGGATATAATTCACCCCTCCACTTT
V gene: TRBV6-5; J gene: TRBJ2-4; D gene: NA; clone size: NA; CDR3 protein: CASTQRMGSKNIQYF; CDR3 DNA: TGTGCCAGCACCCAACGGATGGGCTCCAAAAACATTCAGTACTTC
V gene: TRBV13; J gene: TRBJ2-2; D gene: TRBD2; clone size: NA; CDR3 protein: CASSASPGLAGLIGELFF; CDR3 DNA: TGTGCCAGCAGCGCCTCACCGGGACTAGCGGGACTGATCGGGGAGCTGTTTTTT
V gene: TRBV3-1/TRBV3-2; J gene: TRBJ2-5; D gene: NA; clone size: NA; CDR3 protein: CASSQDQQRAETQYF; CDR3 DNA: TGTGCCAGCAGCCAAGATCAACAGAGGGCGGAGACCCAGTACTTC
V gene: TRBV7-2; J gene: TRBJ2-1; D gene: TRBD1; clone size: NA; CDR3 protein: CASSPAGTGVYNEQFF; CDR3 DNA: TGTGCCAGCAGCCCAGCCGGGACAGGGGTTTACAATGAGCAGTTCTTC
V gene: TRBV19; J gene: TRBJ1-5; D gene: NA; clone size: NA; CDR3 protein: CASSMGRRGNQPQHF; CDR3 DNA: TGTGCCAGTAGTATGGGACGGAGGGGCAATCAGCCCCAGCATTTT
V gene: TRBV2; J gene: TRBJ1-1; D gene: NA; clone size: NA; CDR3 protein: CASGGRQAFF; CDR3 DNA: TGTGCCAGTGGGGGGAGGCAAGCTTTCTTT
V gene: TRBV11-3; J gene: TRBJ1-2; D gene: TRBD1; clone size: NA; CDR3 protein: CASSRGQLIGYTF; CDR3 DNA: TGTGCCAGCAGTCGGGGACAGCTTATAGGCTACACCTTC
V gene: TRBV6-5; J gene: TRBJ2-1; D gene: TRBD2; clone size: NA; CDR3 protein: CASSRTSGGYNEQFF; CDR3 DNA: TGTGCCAGCAGTAGGACTAGCGGGGGGTACAATGAGCAGTTCTTC
V gene: TRBV15; J gene: TRBJ2-5; D gene: NA; clone size: once; CDR3 protein: CATSRDVGLQETQYF; CDR3 DNA: TGTGCCACCAGCAGAGATGTGGGGCTCCAAGAGACCCAGTACTTC
V gene: TRBV6-1; J gene: TRBJ1-5; D gene: NA; clone size: NA; CDR3 protein: CASSEAGSQPQHF; CDR3 DNA: TGTGCCAGCAGTGAGGCGGGAAGTCAGCCCCAGCATTTT